This T cell receptor (beta chain) was identified in a study of blood T cell repertoires in COVID-19. Study at large: The samples span acute and convalescent COVID-19 from the United States, Italy and Spain. From T cells, B-cell-depleted T cells, or PBMCs came the material, which was cDNA or gDNA.

Original analysis: Reference gene primers were amplified, and this amplification served to estimate nucleated cell counts. The method was immunoSEQ multiplex PCR; TCRdb's version includes in-frame clones alone and lacks a portion of them. That table gives V, J and clone size, and the DNA gave D and trimming. This sample yields approximately 100,000 clones, of which approximately 92% are seen a single time; 5.7% belongs to the top ten. The origin of this receptor is a man aged 45-65 years with active COVID-19. The sequenced sample consisted of peripheral blood.

DNA for the CDR3: TGTGCCAGCAGTTACTCGGGGACACCGAACACTGAAGCTTTCTTT. It is translated as CASSYSGTPNTEAFF. The rearrangement joins TRBV6-6 to TRBJ1-1, with D possibly TRBD1 on 6 matching bases. The V end was cut by 0 bases, the J end by 1 base, with 9 bases between. The CDR3 runs to 15 residues. Germline V gives CDR1 MNHNY, CDR2 SVGAGI (reference sequence).